The present T cell receptor beta chain was sequenced within a study of T cells in Graves' hyperthyroidism and ophthalmopathy. Study at large: The initial diagnosis was the point when peripheral blood was collected, ahead of any treatment.

RNA transcripts gave rise to amplified TCR beta CDR3 regions. A set of HTBI primers served as the primers for a first-round RT-PCR of the TCR CDR3. TCRdb re-analysed the multiplex PCR reads in MiXCR, keeping a single row per CDR3 protein. The sample holds over 700,000 distinct CDR3 sequences, roughly 37% seen once. This CDR3 has 15 residues. Unmatched junction bases numbered 8, after V lost 4 bases and J lost 6 bases. Germline assignment: CDR1 ENHRY and CDR2 SYGVKD. The sequenced sample consisted of blood. The genes are TRBV10-3 and TRBJ1-5; 8 bases align to TRBD1. This TCR was sampled from a man between 18 and 35 years old with Graves' hyperthyroidism. The CDR3 is CAISAAGGAGQPQHF. CDR3 sequence (DNA): TGTGCCATCAGTGCTGCAGGGGGCGCCGGTCAGCCCCAGCATTTT.